A single sample is the source of the 28 T cell receptor beta chains below, sequenced in a study of blood T cell repertoires in COVID-19. The data were produced by immunoSEQ multiplex PCR, yet TCRdb's version contains in-frame clones alone and is incomplete. The table includes approximately 270,000 clones, around nine tenths detected once. Sequenced material: peripheral blood. Source of these receptors: a man aged 35-49 years with active or convalescent COVID-19.

This chain uses TRBV19 with TRBJ1-5; D not resolved. Trimming took off 5 bases at V and 7 bases at J, with 21 bases between the two ends. Germline CDR1 reads LNHDA; CDR2 reads SQIVND (reference sequence). The CDR3 spans 16 residues. CDR3 region: CASSSRPGGSPQPQHF. The CDR3 nucleotides are TGTGCCAGTAGTTCCCGTCCAGGCGGGAGCCCGCAGCCCCAGCATTTT.

The chain carries TRBV9 and TRBJ2-2; perhaps TRBD2 as D (6 bases). In germline, CDR1 is SGDLS, CDR2 YYNGEE. This CDR3 contains 17 residues. The V and J ends lost 3 bases and 1 base respectively, with 16 bases between them. CDR3 amino acids: CASSASASVRNTGELFF. DNA for the CDR3: TGTGCCAGCAGCGCCTCCGCTAGCGTTCGGAACACCGGGGAGCTGTTTTTT.

The chain joins TRBV6-5 to TRBJ1-1; 7 bases fit TRBD1. The CDR3 consists of 15 residues. CDR1 and CDR2 (germline): MNHEY, SVGAGI. Trimming cost V 3 bases and J 3 bases; bases outside gene matches: 7. This CDR3 reads CASSYSTGWDTEAFF. The DNA of the CDR3 is TGTGCCAGCAGTTATTCGACAGGGTGGGACACTGAAGCTTTCTTT.

The rearrangement joins TRBV14 to TRBJ2-1; D is perhaps TRBD2 (5 bases). Per germline, CDR1 SGHDN and CDR2 FVKESK. The CDR3 spans 17 residues. Trimming pared 4 bases from V and 6 bases from J, leaving 22 bases between. CDR3 loop: CASSLLRPGEWGNEQFF. The CDR3 DNA reads as TGTGCCAGCAGCCTACTTCGGCCTGGGGAGTGGGGCAATGAGCAGTTCTTC.

V gene TRBV15 combines with J gene TRBJ2-7, with 9 bases identical to TRBD2. V shed 3 bases and J 5 bases; nucleotides not matched to a gene: 5. Germline CDR1 and CDR2: LNHNV and YYDKDF (reference sequence). The CDR3 length is 14 residues. In nucleotides, the CDR3 is TGTGCCACCAGCAGTGGGACTAGCATACACGAGCAGTACTTC. Translation: CATSSGTSIHEQYF.

Details on this clone: Distinct nucleotide sequences in the sample also encode this CDR3. The chain combines TRBV5-1 with TRBJ2-1; a weak D match, TRBD2 (6 bases). Trimming took off 1 base at V and 4 bases at J, with 9 bases between the two ends. There are 14 residues in the CDR3. The germline V gene has CDR1 SGHRS and CDR2 YFSETQ. Here the CDR3 DNA reads TGCGCCAGCAGCTTGTCCGGGAGTTACAATGAGCAGTTCTTC. It codes for CASSLSGSYNEQFF.

The chain joins TRBV6-5 to TRBJ2-7; TRBD2 agrees at 11 bases. Germline V gene sequence: CDR1 MNHEY, CDR2 SVGAGI. CDR3 size: 15 residues. After removal of 5 bases from V and 4 bases from J, the junction contained 7 bases not matched to a gene. The CDR3 reads CASSPGTSGDYEQYF. The CDR3, as DNA: TGTGCCAGCAGTCCCGGGACTAGCGGAGATTACGAGCAGTACTTC.

This rearrangement joins TRBV5-1 to TRBJ2-3; no clear D gene. Germline V gives CDR1 SGHRS, CDR2 YFSETQ. The CDR3 is 15 residues long. Trimming removed 2 bases at V and 0 bases at J, with 10 bases between. CDR3: CASSFGPSSTDTQYF. For the CDR3, the DNA is TGCGCCAGCAGCTTTGGCCCCTCTAGCACAGATACGCAGTATTTT.

The gene calls are TRBV2 and TRBJ1-4; tentative D call: TRBD1 (5 bases). This CDR3 comprises 14 residues. Germline V gene lookup returns CDR1 SNHLY and CDR2 FYNNEI. Deletions cut 7 bases from V and 0 bases from J, with 9 bases between. Here the CDR3 DNA reads TGTGCCAGCACCGGACAATCAACTAATGAAAAACTGTTTTTT. This codes for CASTGQSTNEKLFF.

CDR3 nucleotides: TGTGCCAGCAGTCCCGGGGGGGTTGGGGGAAAACTGTTTTTT. It translates to CASSPGGVGGKLFF. This sequence joins TRBV28 and TRBJ1-4; weak D call: TRBD1 (5 bases). The V gene lost 5 bases and the J gene lost 10 bases, with 17 bases spanning the gap. CDR1 is MDHEN and CDR2 is SYDVKM in the germline V gene. CDR3 size: 14 residues.

J is TRBJ1-5 and V is TRBV3-1 (or the pseudogene TRBV3-2); D perhaps matches TRBD1 (5 bases). CDR3 size: 13 residues. V was cut by 4 bases and J by 8 bases, with 12 bases left in between. In germline, CDR1 is LGHDT, CDR2 YNNKEL (reference sequence). CDR3 coding DNA: TGTGCCAGCAGCCGGGGCTGGGGTGAGCCCCAGCATTTT. It specifies CASSRGWGEPQHF.

This clone was seen a single time. This sequence joins TRBV4-2 and TRBJ2-5; 14 bases are a match to TRBD2. The length of the CDR3 is 17 residues. Losses at the gene ends were 3 bases for V and 5 bases for J; bases not matched to a gene: 8. Germline CDR1 reads LGHNA; CDR2 reads YNFKEQ. The CDR3 loop reads CASSHGTSGGKDETQYF. CDR3 coding DNA: TGTGCCAGCAGCCACGGGACTAGCGGGGGTAAGGATGAGACCCAGTACTTC.

In this sample, this clone turned up a few times. The J gene is TRBJ1-5, the V gene TRBV2; 8 bases align to TRBD1. The trim removed 7 bases at V and 2 bases at J, leaving 7 bases unmatched. The CDR3 is 15 amino acids. Germline loops: CDR1 SNHLY, CDR2 FYNNEI. CDR3 in amino acids: CASKDREVGNQPQHF. CDR3 DNA: TGTGCCAGCAAGGACAGGGAAGTGGGCAATCAGCCCCAGCATTTT.

The table lists this clone with a count of one. The gene calls are TRBV28 and TRBJ1-4, with TRBD1 as a possible D gene (6 bases). The CDR3 is 15 amino acids. V lost 3 bases and J lost 6, with 14 bases in between. Germline V gene data show CDR1 as MDHEN and CDR2 as SYDVKM. This CDR3 is CASSFPTGKDEKLFF. CDR3 DNA sequence: TGTGCCAGCAGTTTCCCGACAGGAAAAGATGAAAAACTGTTTTTT.

This clone was counted between two and nine times. V and J are TRBV7-2 and TRBJ1-6; no reliable D call. CDR3 length: 13 residues. Trimming pared 0 bases from V and 11 bases from J, leaving 8 bases between. From germline, CDR1 is SGHTA and CDR2 FQGNSA. CDR3 in amino acids: CASSLALAAPLHF. In nucleotides, the CDR3 is TGTGCCAGCAGCTTAGCGCTTGCGGCACCCCTCCACTTT.

This clone was recorded only once. The chain joins TRBV9 to TRBJ1-3; D might be TRBD1 (5 bases). Trimming removed 4 bases at V and 2 bases at J, with 19 bases between. Germline assignment: CDR1 SGDLS and CDR2 YYNGEE. CDR3 size: 17 residues. CDR3 DNA: TGTGCCAGCAGCTCCCCGGGGGGGAGTCAAGCTGGAAACACCATATATTTT. It translates to CASSSPGGSQAGNTIYF.

In its sample, this clone was seen once. The J gene is TRBJ1-2, the V gene TRBV2, with 10 bases matching TRBD1. The CDR3 runs 16 residues. Germline loops: CDR1 SNHLY, CDR2 FYNNEI. After removal of 11 bases from V and 4 bases from J, the junction contained 16 bases not matched to a gene. CDR3 DNA sequence: TGTGCCCTACGACAGCAGGGGGACAGGGGACCCTATGGCTACACCTTC. Its translation: CALRQQGDRGPYGYTF.

The rearrangement links TRBV13 to TRBJ2-7; D is unresolved. The germline CDR1 and CDR2 sequences are PRHDT and FYEKMQ (reference sequence). V shed 3 bases and J shed 6 bases, with 15 bases lying between them. The length of the CDR3 is 14 residues. CDR3 loop: CASSFKGRGSEQYF. CDR3 nucleotide sequence: TGTGCCAGCAGCTTTAAAGGTCGCGGCTCCGAGCAGTACTTC.

The chain combines TRBV7-2 with TRBJ1-3; D not certain. The CDR3 has 15 residues. V lost 1 base, J lost 1 base, and 8 bases lay in between. Germline CDR1 and CDR2: SGHTA and FQGNSA. Here the CDR3 DNA reads TGTGCCAGCAGCTTAGTGGAGACTTCTGGAAACACCATATATTTT. Protein sequence: CASSLVETSGNTIYF. The full variable domain, completed using reference TRBV7-2 and TRBJ1-3, is GAGVSQSPSNKVTEKGKDVELRCDPISGHTALYWYRQSLGQGLEFLIYFQGNSAPDKSGLPSDRFSAERTGGSVSTLTIQRTQQEDSAVYLCASSLVETSGNTIYFGEGSWLTVV.

The chain links TRBV3-1 (or the pseudogene TRBV3-2) to TRBJ2-1; maybe TRBD2 (7 bases). The CDR3 is 17 residues long. Germline lookup yields CDR1 LGHDT and CDR2 YNNKEL (reference sequence). V was pared by 0 bases and J by 0 bases, with 12 bases between. This CDR3 reads CASSQDWGGRSYNEQFF. The CDR3 DNA reads as TGTGCCAGCAGCCAAGACTGGGGGGGCCGCTCCTACAATGAGCAGTTCTTC.

V usage is TRBV12-5 and J usage is TRBJ1-1, with unresolved D. The CDR3 is 11 amino acids. Germline V CDR1 and CDR2: LGHNT, FRNRAP. The germline V and J ends were trimmed by 6 bases and 8 bases, with 10 bases remaining between them. CDR3 in amino acids: CASGGTAEAFF. CDR3 bases: TGTGCTAGTGGGGGTACAGCAGAAGCTTTCTTT.

V usage is TRBV5-1 and J usage is TRBJ1-2, with a possible D match to TRBD1 (5 bases). Deletions cut 1 base from V and 5 bases from J, with 18 bases between. Germline CDR1 reads SGHRS; CDR2 reads YFSETQ. The CDR3 has 16 residues. The CDR3 DNA is TGCGCCAGCAGCTTGAAGGGGAACAGGCTCACATATGGCTACACCTTC. As protein: CASSLKGNRLTYGYTF.

V usage is TRBV10-3 and J usage is TRBJ2-3; D might be TRBD2 (6 bases). Trimming pared 6 bases from V and 0 bases from J, leaving 10 bases between. CDR3 length: 14 amino acids. CDR1 ENHRY and CDR2 SYGVKD come from the germline V gene. CDR3 residues: CAIRREESTDTQYF. CDR3 coding DNA: TGTGCCATCAGGAGGGAGGAAAGCACAGATACGCAGTATTTT.

The chain couples TRBV4-1 to TRBJ2-2; D is perhaps TRBD1 (6 bases). The CDR3 sequence is 16 residues long. The germline V gene encodes CDR1 MGHRA and CDR2 YSYEKL. The germline V and J ends were trimmed by 0 bases and 5 bases, with 13 bases remaining between them. CDR3 sequence: CASSQDPGQSTGELFF. CDR3 bases: TGCGCCAGCAGCCAAGACCCCGGACAGTCGACCGGGGAGCTGTTTTTT.

V and J are TRBV15 and TRBJ2-3, with D maybe TRBD1 (5 bases). V was trimmed by 1 base and J by 2 bases, leaving 10 bases between them. CDR1 is LNHNV, CDR2 YYDKDF, per germline (reference sequence). CDR3 length equals 15 residues. The CDR3: CATSRVAGLTDTQYF. DNA of the CDR3: TGTGCCACCAGCAGAGTAGCAGGGCTCACAGATACGCAGTATTTT.

The J gene is TRBJ1-3, the V gene TRBV7-9; D is undetermined. This CDR3 has 14 residues. CDR1 is SEHNR and CDR2 is FQNEAQ in the germline V gene (reference sequence). V lost 2 bases, J lost 0 bases, and 5 bases lay in between. The CDR3, as DNA: TGTGCCAGCAGCTTAACTTCCTCTGGAAACACCATATATTTT. It translates to CASSLTSSGNTIYF.

The rearrangement links TRBV18 to TRBJ2-5, with 7 bases lining up with TRBD2. The CDR3 is 16 residues long. J gave up 2 bases and V 2 bases, and 8 bases lay outside the gene matches. In germline, CDR1 is KGHSH, CDR2 LQKENI. The CDR3: CASSPGPAGAQETQYF. The CDR3 DNA reads TGTGCCAGCTCACCAGGGCCGGCGGGAGCTCAAGAGACCCAGTACTTC.

This rearrangement joins TRBV3-1 (or the pseudogene TRBV3-2) to TRBJ2-5; 7 bases are a match to TRBD2. The CDR3 extends over 17 amino acids. J lost 3 bases, V lost 3 bases, and 13 bases had no gene match. CDR1 LGHDT and CDR2 YNNKEL come from the germline V gene (reference sequence). CDR3 protein: CASSHLSRGVGEETQYF. In DNA, the CDR3 is TGTGCCAGCAGCCACCTCTCCCGGGGGGTGGGCGAAGAGACCCAGTACTTC.